These T cell receptor beta chains were read from a single sample in a study of cytomegalovirus exposure and HLA in healthy donors. Some clones are missing from TCRdb's copy, which holds only in-frame ones; the method was immunoSEQ multiplex PCR. The repertoire has 90,000 to 110,000 clones, more than 60% of them found once; the top ten carry 8.5% to 10%. The sequenced material came from PBMCs. These TCRs come from a middle-aged woman in good health and CMV-seropositive. CDR3s include the opening cysteine and the closing phenylalanine or tryptophan. D genes are given only for firm matches. Clone sizes are given selectively: once, few, many, or a class where the clone is expanded.

clone_size j_call v_call d_call cdr3_nt cdr3_aa
- TRBJ2-3 TRBV5-1 TRBD2 TGCGCCAGCAGCTTGGCGGGAGGCGTTTCTGGCACAGATACGCAGTATTTT CASSLAGGVSGTDTQYF
- TRBJ1-2 TRBV5-5 - TGTGCCAGCAGCTTTTACACAGGTAGTTCTGGCTACACCTTC CASSFYTGSSGYTF
- TRBJ2-3 TRBV7-9 TRBD1 TGTGCCAGCAGCAGGACAGGGGGGTATACGCAGTATTTT CASSRTGGYTQYF
- TRBJ1-2 TRBV28 - TGTGCCAGCAGTTTCATCGGCACAGAAACTCACTATGGCTACACCTTC CASSFIGTETHYGYTF
- TRBJ1-3 TRBV4-1 - TGCGCCAGCAGCACAGGGACATCCAGCTCTGGAAACACCATATATTTT CASSTGTSSSGNTIYF
few TRBJ2-7 TRBV11-2 - TGTGCCAGCAGCTCCGCAGGGAACCGCTACGAGCAGTACTTC CASSSAGNRYEQYF
- TRBJ1-1 TRBV5-5 - TGTGCCAGCAGCCTGTTTATGTCCACTGAAGCTTTCTTT CASSLFMSTEAFF
- TRBJ2-7 TRBV2 - TGTGCCAGCTTCTTTGGGGCTAGGACAGTAATTAAGGCCTACGAGCAGTACTTC CASFFGARTVIKAYEQYF
- TRBJ2-7 TRBV27 TRBD2 TGTGCCAGCAGTTTAGGGACTAGCGGGAGGCCGGCCTCCTACGAGCAGTACTTC CASSLGTSGRPASYEQYF
- TRBJ1-2 TRBV9 - TGTGCCAGCAGCGTATTAGGCGCAGGGTACGGCTACACCTTC CASSVLGAGYGYTF
- TRBJ1-1 TRBV15 TRBD1 TGTGCCACCAGCAGAGCCCATTTTAGGACAGGGGAGATTATGATGAGGAACACTGAAGCTTTCTTT CATSRAHFRTGEIMMRNTEAFF
- TRBJ1-4 TRBV15 - TGTGCCACCAGCAGAGCCGCCGGGGAACATGAAAAACTGTTTTTT CATSRAAGEHEKLFF
- TRBJ2-3 TRBV27 - TGTGCCAGCAGTTTGAGACCGGGGTATACGCAGTATTTT CASSLRPGYTQYF
once TRBJ2-7 TRBV2 TRBD1 TGTGCCAGCAGTGGACAGGGGGCGCAGTACTTC CASSGQGAQYF
- TRBJ1-1 TRBV27 - TGTGCCAGCAGTTTATCGGGGGCGCAAGATGTCACTGAAGCTTTCTTT CASSLSGAQDVTEAFF
- TRBJ2-1 TRBV7-2 TRBD1 TGTGCCAGCAGCCGTCAGCGACCGGGACAGGGGGCGAATGAGCAGTTCTTC CASSRQRPGQGANEQFF
- TRBJ2-7 TRBV28 TRBD2 TGTGCCTCCTCACCCGAGACAAGGACTAGCGGCAACGGGAGTTCTAAGGACGAGCAGTACTTC CASSPETRTSGNGSSKDEQYF
few TRBJ2-7 TRBV5-8 - TGTGCCAGCAGCTTGGGTTGGACACCTGGGGACGAGCAGTACTTC CASSLGWTPGDEQYF
- TRBJ1-1 TRBV28 TRBD1 TGTGCCAGCAGTTCTTACTCCAGGACAGGGGGGAGGACTGAAGCTTTCTTT CASSSYSRTGGRTEAFF
- TRBJ2-7 TRBV28 TRBD1 TGTGCCAGCAGTTTAGGGACAGGGAGTTCCTACGAGCAGTACTTC CASSLGTGSSYEQYF
- TRBJ2-4 TRBV5-5 - TGTGCCAGCAGCTTGGCCCCAGGGGAGGGATACATTCAGTACTTC CASSLAPGEGYIQYF
- TRBJ2-2 TRBV16 - TGTGCCAGCAGCCAGTCCCGGGGCACCGGGGAGCTGTTTTTT CASSQSRGTGELFF
medium-sized TRBJ2-3 TRBV19 - TGTGCCAGTAGTGGGCATCCTCTAAGCACAGATACGCAGTATTTT CASSGHPLSTDTQYF
- TRBJ1-1 TRBV6-4 - TGTGCCAGCAGTGGTGGGCCGGGAACTGAAGCTTTCTTT CASSGGPGTEAFF
- TRBJ1-5 TRBV7-9 - TGTGCCAGCAGCTTCCAGGGCCAGCCCCAGCATTTT CASSFQGQPQHF